A single sample gave rise to the 11 T cell receptor beta chains below, sequenced in a study of T cell responses to AZD1222 COVID-19 vaccine. The data were produced by immunoSEQ multiplex PCR, yet TCRdb's version contains in-frame clones alone and is incomplete. The sample lists 140,000 or so clones; roughly 89% were seen once. The specimen was peripheral blood, collected 28 days after the second dose of the MenACWY control vaccine. The receptors were sampled from an adult who received the MenACWY meningococcal vaccine as a control.

The chain carries TRBV18 and TRBJ1-3; D may be TRBD1 (6 bases). CDR1 is KGHSH and CDR2 is LQKENI in the germline V gene. The CDR3 consists of 16 residues. The V end lost 2 bases, the J end lost 0 bases, and 11 bases lay between the germline ends. The CDR3 protein is CASSPGEGGSGNTIYF. The CDR3 DNA is TGTGCCAGCTCACCAGGTGAAGGGGGCTCTGGAAACACCATATATTTT.

This clone occurred once. The CDR3 spells CASSSQPGASQQYF. For the CDR3, the DNA is TGTGCCAGCAGTTCTCAGCCAGGGGCCTCTCAGCAGTACTTC. The chain has TRBV28 and TRBJ2-7, with a weak D call TRBD1 (6 bases). V lost 4 bases and J lost 8, with 18 bases in between. Germline V gene lookup returns CDR1 MDHEN and CDR2 SYDVKM. This CDR3 region has 14 residues. Full variable domain (remainder filled in from reference TRBV28 and TRBJ2-7): DVKVTQSSRYLVKRTGEKVFLECVQDMDHENMFWYRQDPGLGLRLIYFSYDVKMKEKGDIPEGYSVSREKKERFSLILESASTNQTSMYLCASSSQPGASQQYFGPGTRLTVT.

The rearrangement links TRBV7-2 to TRBJ2-7; the match to TRBD2 covers 8 bases. V lost 7 bases to trimming and J lost 2 bases; unmatched junction nucleotides: 4. This CDR3 spans 13 amino acids. Germline V gene sequence: CDR1 SGHTA, CDR2 FQGNSA. CDR3 region: CASTYSGAYEQYF. CDR3 in DNA: TGTGCCAGCACCTATAGCGGGGCCTACGAGCAGTACTTC. The variable domain in full, completed from reference TRBV7-2 and TRBJ2-7, reads GAGVSQSPSNKVTEKGKDVELRCDPISGHTALYWYRQSLGQGLEFLIYFQGNSAPDKSGLPSDRFSAERTGGSVSTLTIQRTQQEDSAVYLCASTYSGAYEQYFGPGTRLTVT.

The genes are TRBV6-5 and TRBJ2-2, with TRBD1 identical over 7 bases. Germline V gene sequence: CDR1 MNHEY, CDR2 SVGAGI. The V and J ends lost 6 bases and 8 bases, in that order; junction bases with no gene match: 9. This CDR3 is built from 14 residues. The CDR3 loop is CASRTGPRWGELFF. The CDR3 DNA is TGTGCCAGCAGGACAGGGCCCCGGTGGGGGGAGCTGTTTTTT.

The chain has TRBV19 and TRBJ2-3; D remains unclear. V lost 1 base and J 2 bases, leaving 4 bases between the germline ends. Germline V gene data show CDR1 as LNHDA and CDR2 as SQIVND (reference sequence). The CDR3 consists of 13 residues. The CDR3 nucleotides are TGTGCCAGTAGTATAGCCGACACAGATACGCAGTATTTT. Protein: CASSIADTDTQYF.

This chain connects TRBV3-1 (or the pseudogene TRBV3-2) to TRBJ2-2; TRBD1 aligns across 9 bases. V trimming: 0 bases; J trimming: 4 bases; junction bases outside the gene matches: 6. This CDR3 comprises 17 residues. Germline CDR1 and CDR2: LGHDT and YNNKEL (reference sequence). CDR3 residues: CASSQEGTGSGTGELFF. CDR3 sequence (DNA): TGTGCCAGCAGCCAAGAGGGGACAGGGAGCGGCACCGGGGAGCTGTTTTTT.

This chain connects TRBV5-1 to TRBJ2-7; D might be TRBD1 (5 bases). V lost 2 bases and J lost 0, with 9 bases in between. The germline V gene has CDR1 SGHRS and CDR2 YFSETQ. This CDR3 spans 14 amino acids. The DNA for the CDR3 is TGCGCCAGCAGCTTTTTGGACAACTCCTACGAGCAGTACTTC. Encoded protein: CASSFLDNSYEQYF. The complete variable domain, with remaining parts taken from reference TRBV5-1 and TRBJ2-7, reads KAGVTQTPRYLIKTRGQQVTLSCSPISGHRSVSWYQQTPGQGLQFLFEYFSETQRNKGNFPGRFSGRQFSNSRSEMNVSTLELGDSALYLCASSFLDNSYEQYFGPGTRLTVT.

This chain joins TRBV7-3 and TRBJ1-1; TRBD1 matches at 9 bases. From germline, CDR1 is SGHTA and CDR2 FQGTGA. The ends lost 5 bases at V and 5 bases at J; junction bases unmatched: 12. The CDR3 runs to 16 residues. In DNA, the CDR3 is TGTGCCAGCAGCCAAAACCAGGGACAGGGAAGAACTGAAGCTTTCTTT. It encodes CASSQNQGQGRTEAFF.

The chain uses TRBV11-3 and TRBJ2-1, with 11 positions matching TRBD2. V shed 0 bases and J 9 bases; nucleotides not matched to a gene: 13. This CDR3 comprises 18 residues. Per germline, CDR1 SGHNT and CDR2 YENEEA. DNA of the CDR3: TGTGCCAGCAGCTTAGAGCTCCTCACTAGCGGGAGCCTAGGTGAGCAGTTCTTC. It is translated as CASSLELLTSGSLGEQFF.

This rearrangement joins TRBV19 to TRBJ1-3; D gene uncertain. This CDR3 contains 16 residues. Germline assignment: CDR1 LNHDA and CDR2 SQIVND (reference sequence). The germline V and J ends were trimmed by 3 bases and 4 bases, with 16 bases remaining between them. The CDR3, as DNA: TGTGCCAGTAGTATGGGTCGGACCGCCGGCGGAAACACCATATATTTT. This sequence encodes CASSMGRTAGGNTIYF.

The rearrangement links TRBV18 to TRBJ2-7, with a weak D call TRBD2 (6 bases). Trimming left V 0 bases short and J 4 bases short, with 16 bases between. Germline V lookup: CDR1 KGHSH, CDR2 LQKENI. The CDR3 extends over 16 amino acids. CDR3 nucleotide sequence: TGTGCCAGCTCACCACCTGGTGCCGGGGGAAAGTACGAGCAGTACTTC. It is translated as CASSPPGAGGKYEQYF.